Presented here are 10 T cell receptor beta chains from one specimen sequenced in a study of T cell responses to AZD1222 COVID-19 vaccine. Repertoires were generated with immunoSEQ multiplex PCR, while TCRdb's copy carries only in-frame clones and drops some. The sample lists more than 150,000 clones, about 93% seen once, with approximately 1.9% in the top ten. The sequenced sample was peripheral blood, obtained 28 days after the second AZD1222 dose. The receptors originated from an adult who received the AZD1222 COVID-19 vaccine.

The V call is TRBV6-5, the J call TRBJ1-1; TRBD1 matches at 11 bases. The CDR3 totals 14 residues. Looked up from germline, CDR1 is MNHEY and CDR2 is SVGAGI. The junction had 2 bases not matched to a gene; V was cut back by 7 bases and J by 1 base. CDR3 residues: CASIGTGGNTEAFF. The CDR3 DNA follows: TGTGCCAGCATCGGGACAGGGGGGAACACTGAAGCTTTCTTT.

The J gene is TRBJ2-2, the V gene TRBV28, with a weak D call TRBD2 (5 bases). This CDR3 has 15 residues. The V and J ends lost 5 bases and 4 bases respectively, with 14 bases between them. Per the germline V gene, CDR1 is MDHEN and CDR2 is SYDVKM. Written as DNA, the CDR3 is TGTGCCAGCAGTCCCTATCGGGGTGGCACCGGGGAGCTGTTTTTT. Amino acid sequence: CASSPYRGGTGELFF.

The chain couples TRBV18 to TRBJ1-2; maybe TRBD1 (5 bases). The CDR3 has 17 amino acids. Germline V gene data show CDR1 as KGHSH and CDR2 as LQKENI. The V gene lost 1 base and the J gene lost 2 bases, with 17 bases spanning the gap. The CDR3 loop is CASSPRDPETSNYGYTF. The CDR3, as DNA: TGTGCCAGCTCACCACGGGACCCGGAGACATCCAACTATGGCTACACCTTC.

In its sample, this clone was seen a few times. The rearrangement joins TRBV5-4 to TRBJ1-1, with 8 bases matching TRBD1. The CDR3 extends over 15 amino acids. The J segment lost 6 bases and the V segment lost 2 bases, leaving 9 bases of the junction unmatched. Germline-derived CDR1 and CDR2 are SGHNT and YYREEE (reference sequence). The CDR3 loop reads CASSFSDRGGPEAFF. The CDR3 DNA reads as TGTGCCAGCAGCTTCTCTGACAGGGGAGGCCCTGAAGCTTTCTTT.

This clone was counted once. The chain links TRBV11-2 to TRBJ2-3; D remains ambiguous. Trimming pared 8 bases from V and 4 bases from J, leaving 16 bases between. This CDR3 has 14 amino acids. Germline V CDR1 and CDR2: SGHAT, FQNNGV. DNA of the CDR3: TGTGCCAGCTGTGTGATGTTAGATGCAGATACGCAGTATTTT. Translating it yields CASCVMLDADTQYF. Full variable domain (missing parts from reference TRBV11-2 and TRBJ2-3): EAGVAQSPRYKIIEKRQSVAFWCNPISGHATLYWYQQILGQGPKLLIQFQNNGVVDDSQLPKDRFSAERLKGVDSTLKIQPAKLEDSAVYLCASCVMLDADTQYFGPGTRLTVL.

The CDR3 coding sequence is TGTGCCAGCAGCGATTACTACGAGCAGTACTTC. It yields the protein CASSDYYEQYF. The V and J genes are TRBV7-6 and TRBJ2-7; D not resolved. The CDR3 is 11 amino acids. V lost 5 bases, J lost 3 bases, and 5 bases lay in between. Germline values: CDR1 SGHVS, CDR2 FNYEAQ.

The chain recombines TRBV13 with TRBJ1-1, with unresolved D. Germline assignment: CDR1 PRHDT and CDR2 FYEKMQ (reference sequence). With 5 bases removed from V and 0 bases from J, the gap between germline ends came to 13 bases. The length of the CDR3 is 15 residues. CDR3 in DNA: TGTGCCAGCAGCCCCCTGGGCGGACTGAACACTGAAGCTTTCTTT. As protein: CASSPLGGLNTEAFF.

This chain connects TRBV7-2 to TRBJ1-2; 11 nucleotides align to TRBD1. Trimming at V came to 4 bases and at J to 7 bases, leaving 2 bases not matched to a gene. The CDR3 length is 13 residues. The germline V gene encodes CDR1 SGHTA and CDR2 FQGNSA. The chain's CDR3 is CASSSGTGGGYTF. The CDR3 DNA sequence: TGTGCCAGCAGCTCCGGGACAGGGGGTGGCTACACCTTC.

V gene TRBV19 combines with J gene TRBJ1-5; D is undetermined. CDR1 and CDR2 (germline): LNHDA, SQIVND (reference sequence). Trimming removed 2 bases at V and 0 bases at J, with 8 bases between. This CDR3 contains 15 residues. CDR3 in amino acids: CASSILPDSNQPQHF. In nucleotides, the CDR3 is TGTGCCAGTAGTATACTTCCAGATAGCAATCAGCCCCAGCATTTT.

The chain couples TRBV3-1 (or the pseudogene TRBV3-2) to TRBJ2-5; 10 bases fit TRBD2. Germline-derived CDR1 and CDR2 are LGHDT and YNNKEL (reference sequence). After removal of 4 bases from V and 5 bases from J, the junction contained 10 bases not matched to a gene. The CDR3 has 16 residues. The chain's CDR3 is CASSRQRVAGGETQYF. In nucleotides, the CDR3 is TGTGCCAGCAGCCGACAGAGGGTAGCGGGAGGTGAGACCCAGTACTTC.